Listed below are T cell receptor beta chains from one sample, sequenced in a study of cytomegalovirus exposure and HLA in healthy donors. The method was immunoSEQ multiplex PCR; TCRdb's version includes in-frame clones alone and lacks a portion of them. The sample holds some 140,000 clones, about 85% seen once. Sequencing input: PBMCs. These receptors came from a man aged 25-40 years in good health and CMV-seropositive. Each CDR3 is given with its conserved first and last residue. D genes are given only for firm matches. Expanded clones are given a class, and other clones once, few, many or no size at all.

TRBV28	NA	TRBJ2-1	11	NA	TGTGCCAGCAGTTCCCCCTTAGCCCAGTTCTTC	CASSSPLAQFF
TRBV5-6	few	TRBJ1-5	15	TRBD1	TGTGCCAGCAGCACCGGACAGGGTTTGAGGCAGCCCCAGCATTTT	CASSTGQGLRQPQHF
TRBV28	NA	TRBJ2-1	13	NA	TGTGCCATCTGGGGGGAGAGCGACAATGAGCAGTTCTTC	CAIWGESDNEQFF
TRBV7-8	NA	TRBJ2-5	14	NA	TGTGCCAGCAGCTCCAGACAGATACAAGAGACCCAGTACTTC	CASSSRQIQETQYF
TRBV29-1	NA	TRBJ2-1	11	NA	TGCAGCTTTTTCAGGGAAAGAAGGCAGTTCTTC	CSFFRERRQFF
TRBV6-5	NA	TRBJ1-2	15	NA	TGTGCCAGCAGTTATAGCAGGGCTCCTAACTATGGCTACACCTTC	CASSYSRAPNYGYTF
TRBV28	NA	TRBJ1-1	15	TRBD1	TGTGCCAGCAGGAGACAGGGTATCGTGAACACTGAAGCTTTCTTT	CASRRQGIVNTEAFF
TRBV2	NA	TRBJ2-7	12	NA	TGTGCCAGTTTCAGGGGCACCTACGAGCAGTACTTC	CASFRGTYEQYF
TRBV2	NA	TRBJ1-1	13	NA	TGTGCCAGCAGAGTCGAGGATAACACTGAAGCTTTCTTT	CASRVEDNTEAFF
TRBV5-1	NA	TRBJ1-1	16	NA	TGCGCCAGCAGCTGGCGACAGCCTCCTATGAACACTGAAGCTTTCTTT	CASSWRQPPMNTEAFF
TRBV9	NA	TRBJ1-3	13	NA	TGTGCCAGCACCGGAGGGGACGGAAACACCATATATTTT	CASTGGDGNTIYF
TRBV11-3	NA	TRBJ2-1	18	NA	TGTGCCAGCAGCTTAAAGTCGGTGACTCCAAGCTCCTACAATGAGCAGTTCTTC	CASSLKSVTPSSYNEQFF
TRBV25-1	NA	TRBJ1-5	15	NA	TGTGCCAGCAGTGAAACGGGCCAGGGTTGGCAGCCCCAGCATTTT	CASSETGQGWQPQHF
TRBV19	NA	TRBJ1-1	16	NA	TGTGCCAGTAGTATAGGGCAGGGTGGGGCGAACACTGAAGCTTTCTTT	CASSIGQGGANTEAFF
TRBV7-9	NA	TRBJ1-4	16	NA	TGTGCCAGCAGCTTAGGTGGCGGGGTAACGGGGGAAAAACTGTTTTTT	CASSLGGGVTGEKLFF
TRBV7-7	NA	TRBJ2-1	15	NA	TGTGCCAGCAGCTTAGGCTCAGGGGTGCAAAATGAGCAGTTCTTC	CASSLGSGVQNEQFF
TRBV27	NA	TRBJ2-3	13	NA	TGTGCCAGCACCCAGGACCGGGGAGATACGCAGTATTTT	CASTQDRGDTQYF
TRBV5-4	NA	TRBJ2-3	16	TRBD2	TGTGCCAGCAGCCCGTTAGCGGGAAGTCGCACAGATACGCAGTATTTT	CASSPLAGSRTDTQYF
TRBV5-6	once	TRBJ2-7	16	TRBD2	TGTGCCAGCAGCGCCTTACTAGCGGGAGGGCCCCACGAGCAGTACTTC	CASSALLAGGPHEQYF
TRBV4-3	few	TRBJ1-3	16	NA	TGCGCCAGCAGCCAAGATCCGACCCCCAGGGGAAACACCATATATTTT	CASSQDPTPRGNTIYF
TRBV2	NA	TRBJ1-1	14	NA	TGTGCCAGCAGTGTGGGGGGATTGAACACTGAAGCTTTCTTT	CASSVGGLNTEAFF
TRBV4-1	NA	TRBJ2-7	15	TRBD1	TGCGCCAGCAGCCGAGAGGACAGGGGGACCTACGAGCAGTACTTC	CASSREDRGTYEQYF
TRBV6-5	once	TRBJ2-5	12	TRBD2	TGTGCCAGCCGACGGGGGGAGGAGACCCAGTACTTC	CASRRGEETQYF
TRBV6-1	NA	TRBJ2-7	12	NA	TGTGCCAGCGGCGTGGGCCCTTACGAGCAGTACTTC	CASGVGPYEQYF
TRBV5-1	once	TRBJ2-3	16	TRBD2	TGCGCCAGCAGCTGGGGGACTAGCGGTTCGGGAGATACGCAGTATTTT	CASSWGTSGSGDTQYF
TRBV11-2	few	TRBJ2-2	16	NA	TGTGCCAGCAGCTCCCGTGGCAGGGGGAACACCGGGGAGCTGTTTTTT	CASSSRGRGNTGELFF
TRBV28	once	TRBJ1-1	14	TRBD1	TGTGCCAGCACCAGTACAGGGGTTCGTACTGAAGCTTTCTTT	CASTSTGVRTEAFF
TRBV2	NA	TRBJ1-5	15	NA	TGTGCCAGCAGTGACAGAGGCAGGGACAATCAGCCCCAGCATTTT	CASSDRGRDNQPQHF
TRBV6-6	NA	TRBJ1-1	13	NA	TGTGCCAGCAGTTACGAGGGGGTCACTGAAGCTTTCTTT	CASSYEGVTEAFF
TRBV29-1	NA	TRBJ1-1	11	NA	TGCAGCGTGCAAAGACAGGCTGAAGCTTTCTTT	CSVQRQAEAFF
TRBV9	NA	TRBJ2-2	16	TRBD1	TGTGCCAGCAGCAGTAGGGGGCAGGATATCACCGGGGAGCTGTTTTTT	CASSSRGQDITGELFF
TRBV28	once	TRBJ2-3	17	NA	TGTGCCAGCAGTTTGGGTCTCGGGCAGGGCCCCACAGATACGCAGTATTTT	CASSLGLGQGPTDTQYF
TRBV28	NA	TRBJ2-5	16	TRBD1	TGTGCCAGCAGTTCACAGGACAGGGGGCTTTTCGAGACCCAGTACTTC	CASSSQDRGLFETQYF
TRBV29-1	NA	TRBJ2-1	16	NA	TGCAGCGTTGGGAGGGGCGGGATTAGTCGGAACAATGAGCAGTTCTTC	CSVGRGGISRNNEQFF
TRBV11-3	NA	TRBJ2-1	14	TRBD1	TGTGCCGGCAGCCAGGGGGTCCTAAACAATGAGCAGTTCTTC	CAGSQGVLNNEQFF
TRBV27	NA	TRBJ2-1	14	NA	TGTGCCAGCAGTTTGTATCGGTTTACCGATGAGCAGTTCTTC	CASSLYRFTDEQFF
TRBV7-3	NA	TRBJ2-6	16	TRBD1	TGTGCCAGCAGCTTCCCACAGGGGAACGGGGCCAACGTCCTGACTTTC	CASSFPQGNGANVLTF
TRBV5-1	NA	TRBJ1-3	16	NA	TGCGCCAGCAGCTTGGCCGGGCGGGTTGCTGGAAACACCATATATTTT	CASSLAGRVAGNTIYF
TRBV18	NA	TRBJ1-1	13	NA	TGTGCCAGCTCTGTGGGGCAGGGCACTGAAGCTTTCTTT	CASSVGQGTEAFF
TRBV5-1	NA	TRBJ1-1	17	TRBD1	TGCGCCAGCAGTTACGTCCGGGACAGTGGGGGAAACACTGAAGCTTTCTTT	CASSYVRDSGGNTEAFF
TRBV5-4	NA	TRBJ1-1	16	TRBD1	TGTGCCAGCAGCTTGGCCAGGACAGGGAAAAGGGCTGAAGCTTTCTTT	CASSLARTGKRAEAFF
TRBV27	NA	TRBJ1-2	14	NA	TGTGCCAGCAGTTTATCAAGGGGAATGGAAGGCTACACCTTC	CASSLSRGMEGYTF
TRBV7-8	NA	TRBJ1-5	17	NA	TGTGCCAGCAGCCCCCCAGGAGGGGATGTCCGCAATCAGCCCCAGCATTTT	CASSPPGGDVRNQPQHF
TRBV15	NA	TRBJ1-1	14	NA	TGTGCCACCAGCAGACTCCGGGACATAAAGGAAGCTTTCTTT	CATSRLRDIKEAFF
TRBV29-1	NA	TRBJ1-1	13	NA	TGCAGCGCCCCAGAAGGGAGATACACTGAAGCTTTCTTT	CSAPEGRYTEAFF
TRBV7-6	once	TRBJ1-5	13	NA	TGTGCCAGCAGCCCGGGACAAGGACAGCCCCAGCATTTT	CASSPGQGQPQHF
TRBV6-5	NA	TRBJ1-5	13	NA	TGTGCCAGCAGTTATGGTAGAAATCAGCCCCAGCATTTT	CASSYGRNQPQHF
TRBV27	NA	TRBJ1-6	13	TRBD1	TGTGCCAGCAGTTCAGCGGACAGGATAGTGGTCCACTTT	CASSSADRIVVHF
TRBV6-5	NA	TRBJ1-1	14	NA	TGTGCCAGCAGTTACGTCCAGGCGAACACTGAAGCTTTCTTT	CASSYVQANTEAFF
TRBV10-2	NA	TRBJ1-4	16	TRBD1	TGCGCCAGCAGATTGACAGGGGGACCCCAGGGGGGAAAACTGTTTTTT	CASRLTGGPQGGKLFF
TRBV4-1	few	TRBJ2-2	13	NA	TGCGCCAGCAGCCTCCTTAACACCGGGGAGCTGTTTTTT	CASSLLNTGELFF
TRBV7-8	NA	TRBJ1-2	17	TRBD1	TGTGCCAGCAGCTTAGCGGACAGGGGTTTCGGGAACTATGTCTACACCTTC	CASSLADRGFGNYVYTF
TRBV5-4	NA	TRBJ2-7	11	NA	TGTGCCAGCAGCTTCAACCAGGAGCAGTACTTC	CASSFNQEQYF
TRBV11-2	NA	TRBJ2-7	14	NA	TGTGCCAGCAGCTTAGGAACAGGGACCTACGAGCAGTACTTC	CASSLGTGTYEQYF
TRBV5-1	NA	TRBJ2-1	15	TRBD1	TGCGCCAGCAGCTTAACCCGGGACAGTTACAATGAGCAGTTCTTC	CASSLTRDSYNEQFF